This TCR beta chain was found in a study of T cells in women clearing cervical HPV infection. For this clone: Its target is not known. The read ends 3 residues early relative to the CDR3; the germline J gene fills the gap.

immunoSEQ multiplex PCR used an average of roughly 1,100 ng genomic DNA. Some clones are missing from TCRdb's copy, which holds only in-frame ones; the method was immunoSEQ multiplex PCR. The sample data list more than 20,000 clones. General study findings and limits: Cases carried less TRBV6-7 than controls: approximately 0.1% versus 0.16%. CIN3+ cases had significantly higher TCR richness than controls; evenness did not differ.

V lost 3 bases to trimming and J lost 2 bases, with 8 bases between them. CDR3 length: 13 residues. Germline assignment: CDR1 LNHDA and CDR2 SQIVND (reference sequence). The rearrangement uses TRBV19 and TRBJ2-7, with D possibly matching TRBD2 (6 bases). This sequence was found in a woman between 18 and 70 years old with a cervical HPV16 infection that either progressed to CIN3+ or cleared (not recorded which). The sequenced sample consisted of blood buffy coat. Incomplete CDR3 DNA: TGTGCCAGTAGTATCGGGGGAACCTACGAG. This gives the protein CASSIGGTYE. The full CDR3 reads CASSIGGTYEQYF.